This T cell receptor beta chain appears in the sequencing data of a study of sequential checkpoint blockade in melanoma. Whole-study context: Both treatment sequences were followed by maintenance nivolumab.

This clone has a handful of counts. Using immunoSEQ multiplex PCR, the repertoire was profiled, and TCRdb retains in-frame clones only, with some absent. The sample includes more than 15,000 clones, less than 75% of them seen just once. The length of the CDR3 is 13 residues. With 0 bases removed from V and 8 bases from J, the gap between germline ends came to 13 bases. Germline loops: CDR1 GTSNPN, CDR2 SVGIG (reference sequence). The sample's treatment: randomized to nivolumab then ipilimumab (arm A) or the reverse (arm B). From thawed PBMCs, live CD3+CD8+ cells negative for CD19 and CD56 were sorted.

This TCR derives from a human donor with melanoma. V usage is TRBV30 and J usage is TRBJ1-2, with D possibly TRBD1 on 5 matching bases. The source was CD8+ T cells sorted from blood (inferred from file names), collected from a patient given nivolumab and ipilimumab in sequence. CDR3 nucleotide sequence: TGTGCCTGGAGTGTAACGGAGGGGAGAGGCTACACCTTC. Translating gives CAWSVTEGRGYTF. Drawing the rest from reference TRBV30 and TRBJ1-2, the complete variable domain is SQTIHQWPATLVQPVGSPLSLECTVEGTSNPNLYWYRQAAGRGLQLLFYSVGIGQISSEVPQNLSASRPQDRQFILSSKKLLLSDSGFYLCAWSVTEGRGYTFGSGTRLTVV.